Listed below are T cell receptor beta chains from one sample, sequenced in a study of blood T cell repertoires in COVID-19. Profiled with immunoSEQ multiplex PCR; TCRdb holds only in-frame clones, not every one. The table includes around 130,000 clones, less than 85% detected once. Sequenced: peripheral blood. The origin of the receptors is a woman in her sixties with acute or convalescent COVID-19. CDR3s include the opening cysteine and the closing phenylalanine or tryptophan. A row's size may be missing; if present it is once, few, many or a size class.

CASSSFRGILGTDTQYF	once	TRBV7-2	TRBJ2-3
CARSFAEEGDRRTETQYF	NA	TRBV5-3	TRBJ2-5
CAWSGGSPTVFLEAFF	NA	TRBV30	TRBJ1-1
CASSLVIGTGLETEAFF	NA	TRBV3-1/TRBV3-2	TRBJ1-1
CASSVEALRTEAFF	NA	TRBV9	TRBJ1-1
CASSLPGSGGFGYTF	NA	TRBV5-5	TRBJ1-2
CASSLNTGAEKLFF	few	TRBV5-1	TRBJ1-4
CASSHGTGRTDTQYF	few	TRBV3-1/TRBV3-2	TRBJ2-3
CASSLVRDWNYGYTF	NA	TRBV11-2	TRBJ1-2
CASSFSLQGRTGELFF	NA	TRBV7-9	TRBJ2-2
CAISELSGQGRYNEQFF	NA	TRBV10-3	TRBJ2-1
CATSRQGTSEETQYF	few	TRBV15	TRBJ2-5
CASGTGDYQPQHF	NA	TRBV19	TRBJ1-5
CASSQQGSIQYF	NA	TRBV7-2	TRBJ2-4
CASRETVSTDGADTQYF	once	TRBV4-1	TRBJ2-3
CASSLIPGGNTGELFF	NA	TRBV7-3	TRBJ2-2
CASSDQYRDGYTF	NA	TRBV2	TRBJ1-2
CASSIRRTGPGDTQYF	NA	TRBV19	TRBJ2-3
CASSLAGVDSGYTF	NA	TRBV5-1	TRBJ1-2
CASSLVGRENYGYTF	NA	TRBV5-1	TRBJ1-2
CASSQGQGSAVRADTQYF	NA	TRBV4-1	TRBJ2-3
CASSPWFWRDRGLTFEGYTF	NA	TRBV28	TRBJ1-2
CASRIQQGGREQYF	NA	TRBV5-5	TRBJ2-7
CASSIVGGGTEAFF	NA	TRBV19	TRBJ1-1
CASSLDGAWNQPQHF	NA	TRBV5-1	TRBJ1-5
CASGPYRDWIMGNTEAFF	NA	TRBV12-5	TRBJ1-1
CSVTGDRGYGYTF	NA	TRBV29-1	TRBJ1-2
CASSEGQLNEKLFF	NA	TRBV2	TRBJ1-4
CASQETVNTGELFF	NA	TRBV2	TRBJ2-2
CASSPTQGNGYTF	NA	TRBV18	TRBJ1-2
CASRAPKEGYTF	NA	TRBV12-3/TRBV12-4	TRBJ1-2
CASSLEVAANTGELFF	NA	TRBV5-1	TRBJ2-2
CASSPRTGGGYEQYF	NA	TRBV19	TRBJ2-7
CASAMGGEETQYF	NA	TRBV11-2	TRBJ2-5
CASSVSREGSKNIQYF	NA	TRBV2	TRBJ2-4
CASSPGQVNQPQHF	NA	TRBV6-5	TRBJ1-5
CASSAETGSRYTEAFF	NA	TRBV5-1	TRBJ1-1
CASRPYGGELFF	NA	TRBV7-8	TRBJ2-2
CASSLSQESQETQYF	NA	TRBV5-6	TRBJ2-5
CASKGTVEAFF	NA	TRBV2	TRBJ1-1
CSAIDRFSGANVLTF	NA	TRBV20-1	TRBJ2-6
CSVVRLRRQGTYEQYF	NA	TRBV29-1	TRBJ2-7
CASSFDSTQYF	NA	TRBV11-2	TRBJ2-3
CASGLGTGTNYGYTF	NA	TRBV21-1	TRBJ1-2
CASSPGGGGWTQYF	NA	TRBV3-1/TRBV3-2	TRBJ2-5
CASIDSGTGNSQPQHF	NA	TRBV19	TRBJ1-5
CASSSPILATGEQFF	few	TRBV5-1	TRBJ2-1
CASHRENEKLFF	NA	TRBV7-9	TRBJ1-4